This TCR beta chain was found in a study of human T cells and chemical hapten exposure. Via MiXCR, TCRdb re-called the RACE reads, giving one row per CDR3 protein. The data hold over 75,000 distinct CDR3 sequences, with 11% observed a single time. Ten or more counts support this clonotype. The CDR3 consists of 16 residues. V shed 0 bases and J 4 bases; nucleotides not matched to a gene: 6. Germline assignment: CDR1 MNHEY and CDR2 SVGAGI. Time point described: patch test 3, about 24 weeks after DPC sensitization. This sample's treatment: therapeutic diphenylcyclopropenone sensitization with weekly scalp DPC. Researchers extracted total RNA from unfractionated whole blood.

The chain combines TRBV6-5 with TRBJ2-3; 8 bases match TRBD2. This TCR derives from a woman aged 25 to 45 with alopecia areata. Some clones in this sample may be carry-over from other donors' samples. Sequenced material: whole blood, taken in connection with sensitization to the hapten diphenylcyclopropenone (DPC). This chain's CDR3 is CASSYSPPGGADTQYF. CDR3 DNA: TGTGCCAGCAGTTACTCCCCTCCGGGGGGGGCAGATACGCAGTATTTT.